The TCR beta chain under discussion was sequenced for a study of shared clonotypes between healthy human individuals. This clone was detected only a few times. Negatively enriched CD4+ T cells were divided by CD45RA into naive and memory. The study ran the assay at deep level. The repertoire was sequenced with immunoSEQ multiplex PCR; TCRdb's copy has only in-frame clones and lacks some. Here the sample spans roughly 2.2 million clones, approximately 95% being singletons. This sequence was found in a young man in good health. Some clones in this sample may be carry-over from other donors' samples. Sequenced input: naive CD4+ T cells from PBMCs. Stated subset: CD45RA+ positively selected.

CDR3 amino acids: CASSEGTGWTEAFF. In DNA, the CDR3 is TGTGCCAGCAGTGAGGGGACAGGGTGGACTGAAGCTTTCTTT. The chain links TRBV5-4 to TRBJ1-1; 9 bases fit TRBD1. CDR3 size: 14 residues. V shed 5 bases, J shed 5 bases, and the junction held 7 bases outside the gene matches. In germline, CDR1 is SGHNT, CDR2 YYREEE (reference sequence).